This T cell receptor (beta chain) appears in the sequencing data of a study of T cells in Graves' hyperthyroidism and ophthalmopathy. This clonotype was observed a single time. As yet, its antigen is unknown. Being one base from a much bigger clone, this may be a read error. General observations from the study: Clonotypes that were expanded in thyroid above 0.001 mostly appeared in blood too.

Amplified TCR beta CDR3 regions derived from RNA transcripts. The HTBI set primed first-round TCR CDR3 RT-PCR. TCRdb reprocessed the multiplex PCR reads with MiXCR, giving one entry per CDR3 protein. The repertoire holds 650,000 to 800,000 distinct CDR3 sequences, with 45% as singletons. Germline CDR1 is SEHNR and CDR2 is FQNEAQ (reference sequence). The CDR3 is made up of 15 amino acids. The rearrangement uses TRBV7-9 and TRBJ1-1; a weak D match, TRBD1 (5 bases). The sequencing sample was made of peripheral blood or thyroid tissue (not recorded which). The receptor was derived from an adult man with Graves' disease, either hyperthyroidism or ophthalmopathy (not recorded which). Written as DNA, the CDR3 is TGTGCCAGCAGCTCGGCTCTCCTACTGGACACTGAAGCTCTCTTT. Encoded protein: CASSSALLLDTEALF.